This T cell receptor (beta chain) derives from a study of blood T cell repertoires in COVID-19. Sequenced by immunoSEQ multiplex PCR; TCRdb stores in-frame clones only, minus some. The sample contains 180,000 or so clones, about 89% of which appear only once. The V gene's germline CDR1 is MNHNS and CDR2 SASEGT. V was pared by 6 bases and J by 8 bases, with 7 bases of the junction left unmatched. This CDR3 contains 14 residues. The rearrangement uses TRBV6-1 and TRBJ1-2; the match to TRBD1 covers 12 bases. The TCR sequence derives from a man aged 40-55 years with active or convalescent COVID-19. The sequenced sample consisted of peripheral blood. The chain's CDR3 is CASRPGQGAWGYTF. DNA for the CDR3: TGTGCCAGCAGGCCGGGACAGGGGGCGTGGGGCTACACCTTC.